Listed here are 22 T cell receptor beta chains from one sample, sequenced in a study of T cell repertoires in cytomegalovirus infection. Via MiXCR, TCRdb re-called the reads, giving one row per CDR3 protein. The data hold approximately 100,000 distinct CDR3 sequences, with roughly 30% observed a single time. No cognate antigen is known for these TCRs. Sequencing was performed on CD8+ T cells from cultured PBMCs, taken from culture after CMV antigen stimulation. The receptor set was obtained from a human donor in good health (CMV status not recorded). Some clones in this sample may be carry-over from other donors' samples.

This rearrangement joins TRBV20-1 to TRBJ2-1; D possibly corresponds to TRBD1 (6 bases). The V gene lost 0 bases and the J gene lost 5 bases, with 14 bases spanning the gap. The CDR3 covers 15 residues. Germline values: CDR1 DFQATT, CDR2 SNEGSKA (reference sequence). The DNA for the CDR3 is TGCAGTGCTAGAGATCTCTTAGGACAGAACAATGAGCAGTTCTTC. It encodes CSARDLLGQNNEQFF.

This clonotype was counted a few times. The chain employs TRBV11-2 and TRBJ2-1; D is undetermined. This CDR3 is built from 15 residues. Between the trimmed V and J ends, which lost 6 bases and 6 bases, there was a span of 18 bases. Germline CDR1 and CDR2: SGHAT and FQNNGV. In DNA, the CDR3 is TGTGCCAGCAGTTATGACCCTAACTGGGGCAATGAGCAGTTCTTC. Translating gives CASSYDPNWGNEQFF.

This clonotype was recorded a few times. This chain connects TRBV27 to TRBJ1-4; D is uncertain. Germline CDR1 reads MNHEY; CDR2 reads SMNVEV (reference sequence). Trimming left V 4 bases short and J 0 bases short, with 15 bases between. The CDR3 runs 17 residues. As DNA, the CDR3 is TGTGCCAGCAGTTATTCTTTGGGAGATGCAACTAATGAAAAACTGTTTTTT. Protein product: CASSYSLGDATNEKLFF.

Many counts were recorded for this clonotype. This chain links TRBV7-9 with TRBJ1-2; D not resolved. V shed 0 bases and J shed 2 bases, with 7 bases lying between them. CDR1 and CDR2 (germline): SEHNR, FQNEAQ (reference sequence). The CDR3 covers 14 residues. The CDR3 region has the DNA TGTGCCAGCAGCTTAGCTGGGGAGAACTATGGCTACACCTTC. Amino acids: CASSLAGENYGYTF.

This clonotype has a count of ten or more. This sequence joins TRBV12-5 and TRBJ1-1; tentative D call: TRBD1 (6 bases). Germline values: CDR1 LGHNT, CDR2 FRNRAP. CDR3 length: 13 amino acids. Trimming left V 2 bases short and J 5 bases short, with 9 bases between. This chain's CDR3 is CASGLSDRTEAFF. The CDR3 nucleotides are TGTGCTAGTGGTTTGTCCGACAGGACTGAAGCTTTCTTT.

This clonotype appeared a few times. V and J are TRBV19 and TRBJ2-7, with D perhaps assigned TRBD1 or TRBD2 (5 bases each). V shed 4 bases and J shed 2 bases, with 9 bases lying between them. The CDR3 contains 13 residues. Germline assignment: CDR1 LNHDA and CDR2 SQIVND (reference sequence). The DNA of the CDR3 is TGTGCCAGTAGTACGGGACGGACCTACGAGCAGTACTTC. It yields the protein CASSTGRTYEQYF.

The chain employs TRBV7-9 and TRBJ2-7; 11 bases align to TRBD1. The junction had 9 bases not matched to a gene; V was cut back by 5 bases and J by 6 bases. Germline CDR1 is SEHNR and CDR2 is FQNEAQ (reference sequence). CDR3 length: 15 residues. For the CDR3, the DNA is TGTGCCAGCAGCCAATCCGGACAGGGGGCCGGCGAGCAGTACTTC. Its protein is CASSQSGQGAGEQYF. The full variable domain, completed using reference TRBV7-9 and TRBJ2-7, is DTGVSQNPRHKITKRGQNVTFRCDPISEHNRLYWYRQTLGQGPEFLTYFQNEAQLEKSRLLSDRFSAERPKGSFSTLEIQRTEQGDSAMYLCASSQSGQGAGEQYFGPGTRLTVT.

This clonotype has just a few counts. The CDR3, as DNA: TGTGCCAGCAGTTTTGTAACGGCTGAAGCTTTCTTT. This codes for CASSFVTAEAFF. The V call is TRBV12-3 or TRBV12-4, the J call TRBJ1-1; no clear D. V shed 3 bases and J shed 6 bases, with 8 bases lying between them. This CDR3 has 12 residues.

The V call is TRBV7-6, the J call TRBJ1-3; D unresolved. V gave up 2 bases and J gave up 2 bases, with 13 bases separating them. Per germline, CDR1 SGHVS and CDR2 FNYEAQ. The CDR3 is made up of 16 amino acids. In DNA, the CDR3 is TGTGCCAGCAGCTTATTCATGGGCTTCACTGGAAACACCATATATTTT. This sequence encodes CASSLFMGFTGNTIYF.

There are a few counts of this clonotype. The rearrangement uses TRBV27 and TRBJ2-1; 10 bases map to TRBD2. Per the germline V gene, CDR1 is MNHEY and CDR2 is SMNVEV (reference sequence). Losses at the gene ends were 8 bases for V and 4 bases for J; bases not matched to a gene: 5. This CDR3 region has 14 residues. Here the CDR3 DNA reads TGTGCCAGCGCGCCGGGACTAGCGTACAATGAGCAGTTCTTC. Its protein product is CASAPGLAYNEQFF.

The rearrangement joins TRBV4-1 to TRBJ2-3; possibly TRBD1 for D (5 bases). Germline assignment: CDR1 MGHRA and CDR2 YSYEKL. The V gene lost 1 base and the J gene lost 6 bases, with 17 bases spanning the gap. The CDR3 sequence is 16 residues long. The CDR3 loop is CASSQVGDSPTDTQYF. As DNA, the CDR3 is TGCGCCAGCAGCCAAGTAGGAGACAGTCCTACGGATACGCAGTATTTT.

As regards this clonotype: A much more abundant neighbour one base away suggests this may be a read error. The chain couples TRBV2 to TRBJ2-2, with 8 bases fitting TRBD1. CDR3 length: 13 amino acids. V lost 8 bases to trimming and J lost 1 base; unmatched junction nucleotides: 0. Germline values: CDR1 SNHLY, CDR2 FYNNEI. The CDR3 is CASGTGNTGELFF. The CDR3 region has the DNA TGTGCCAGCGGGACAGGGAACACCGGGGAGCTGTTTTTT.

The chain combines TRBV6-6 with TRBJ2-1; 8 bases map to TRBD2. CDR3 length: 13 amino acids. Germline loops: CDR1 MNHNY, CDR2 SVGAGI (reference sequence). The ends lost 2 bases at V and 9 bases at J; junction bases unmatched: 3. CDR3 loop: CASSYAGGLEQFF. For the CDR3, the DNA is TGTGCCAGCAGTTACGCGGGGGGCCTTGAGCAGTTCTTC.

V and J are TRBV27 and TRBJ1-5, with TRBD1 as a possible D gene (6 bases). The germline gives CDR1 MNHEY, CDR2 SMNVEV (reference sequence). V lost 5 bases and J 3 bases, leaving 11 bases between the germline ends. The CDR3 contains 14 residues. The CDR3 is CASSGRGFNQPQHF. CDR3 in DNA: TGTGCCAGCAGTGGCAGGGGTTTCAATCAGCCCCAGCATTTT.

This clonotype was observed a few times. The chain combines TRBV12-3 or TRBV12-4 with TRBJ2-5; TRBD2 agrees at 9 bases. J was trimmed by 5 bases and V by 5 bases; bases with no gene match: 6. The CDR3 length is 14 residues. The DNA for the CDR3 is TGTGCCAGCAGTCCTGGGACTAGCTGGGAGACCCAGTACTTC. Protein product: CASSPGTSWETQYF.

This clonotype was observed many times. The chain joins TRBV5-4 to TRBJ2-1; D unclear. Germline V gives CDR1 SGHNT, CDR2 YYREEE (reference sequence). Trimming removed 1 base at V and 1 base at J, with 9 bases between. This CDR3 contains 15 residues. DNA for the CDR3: TGTGCCAGCAGCTTGACTGGCGGTTCCTACAATGAGCAGTTCTTC. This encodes CASSLTGGSYNEQFF.

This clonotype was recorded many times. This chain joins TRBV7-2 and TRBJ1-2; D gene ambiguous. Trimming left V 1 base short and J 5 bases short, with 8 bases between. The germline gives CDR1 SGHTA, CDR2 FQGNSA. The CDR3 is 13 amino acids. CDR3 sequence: CASSLGSAYGYTF. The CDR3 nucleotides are TGTGCCAGCAGCTTAGGGTCAGCTTATGGCTACACCTTC. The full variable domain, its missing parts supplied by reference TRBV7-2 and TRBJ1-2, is GAGVSQSPSNKVTEKGKDVELRCDPISGHTALYWYRQSLGQGLEFLIYFQGNSAPDKSGLPSDRFSAERTGGSVSTLTIQRTQQEDSAVYLCASSLGSAYGYTFGSGTRLTVV.

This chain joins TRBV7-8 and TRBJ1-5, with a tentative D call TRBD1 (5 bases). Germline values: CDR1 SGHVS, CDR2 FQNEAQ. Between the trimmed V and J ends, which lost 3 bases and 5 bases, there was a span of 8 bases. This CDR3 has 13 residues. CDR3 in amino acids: CASSLGGDQPQHF. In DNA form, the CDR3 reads TGTGCCAGCAGCTTGGGGGGGGATCAGCCCCAGCATTTT.

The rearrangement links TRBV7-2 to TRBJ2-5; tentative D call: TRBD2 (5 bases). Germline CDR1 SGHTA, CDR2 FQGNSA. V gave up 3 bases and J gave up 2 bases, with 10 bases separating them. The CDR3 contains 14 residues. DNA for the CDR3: TGTGCCAGCAGCTTCCGCGGGTCTCAAGAGACCCAGTACTTC. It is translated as CASSFRGSQETQYF.

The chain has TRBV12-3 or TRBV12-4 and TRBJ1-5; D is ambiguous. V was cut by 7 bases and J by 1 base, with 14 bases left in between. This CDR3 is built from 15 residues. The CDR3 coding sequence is TGTGCCAGCACCATCATTTCTCCGAGCAATCAGCCCCAGCATTTT. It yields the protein CASTIISPSNQPQHF.

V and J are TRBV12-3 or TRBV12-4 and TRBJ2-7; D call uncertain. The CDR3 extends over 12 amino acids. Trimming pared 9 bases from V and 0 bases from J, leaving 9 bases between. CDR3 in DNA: TGTGCCAGTAGTCGGATCTCCTACGAGCAGTACTTC. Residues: CASSRISYEQYF.

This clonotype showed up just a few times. The CDR3 DNA follows: TGCAGTGCTAGATTCGGGGGGGCCTCGGAGACCCAGTACTTC. It codes for CSARFGGASETQYF. The J gene is TRBJ2-5, the V gene TRBV20-1, with TRBD2 matching 8 bases. CDR1 DFQATT and CDR2 SNEGSKA come from the germline V gene (reference sequence). The V segment lost 2 bases and the J segment 5 bases; nucleotides outside the gene matches: 7. This CDR3 region has 14 residues.